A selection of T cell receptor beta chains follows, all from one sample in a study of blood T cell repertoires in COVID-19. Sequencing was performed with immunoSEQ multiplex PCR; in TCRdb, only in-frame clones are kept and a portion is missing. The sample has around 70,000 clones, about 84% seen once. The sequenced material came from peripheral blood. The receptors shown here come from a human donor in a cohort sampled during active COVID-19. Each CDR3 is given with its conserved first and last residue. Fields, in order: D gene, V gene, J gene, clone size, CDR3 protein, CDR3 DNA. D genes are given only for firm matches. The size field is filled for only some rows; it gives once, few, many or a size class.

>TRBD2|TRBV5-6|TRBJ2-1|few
CASSLRGTSGRNEQFF
TGTGCCAGCAGCTTGAGAGGGACTAGCGGGAGAAATGAGCAGTTCTTC
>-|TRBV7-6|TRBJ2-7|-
CASSLGTAYEQYF
TGTGCCAGCAGCTTAGGGACAGCCTACGAGCAGTACTTC
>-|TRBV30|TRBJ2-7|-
CAWSVQFYEQYF
TGTGCCTGGAGTGTACAGTTCTACGAGCAGTACTTC
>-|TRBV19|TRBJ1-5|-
CASSIDSSQPQHF
TGTGCCAGTAGTATAGATTCGAGTCAGCCCCAGCATTTT
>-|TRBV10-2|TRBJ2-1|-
CASRRLYNEQFF
TGCGCCAGCAGGCGGCTTTACAATGAGCAGTTCTTC
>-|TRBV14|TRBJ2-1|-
CASSQDGSRVYEQFF
TGTGCCAGCAGCCAAGATGGTAGTCGGGTCTATGAGCAGTTCTTC
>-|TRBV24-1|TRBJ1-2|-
CATSDSNRERGYTF
TGTGCCACCAGTGATTCAAACAGGGAGCGCGGCTACACCTTC
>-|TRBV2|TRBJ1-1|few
CASSVGTEAFF
TGTGCCAGCAGTGTAGGGACAGAAGCTTTCTTT
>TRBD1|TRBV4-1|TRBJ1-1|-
CASSPQGQGQTEAFF
TGCGCCAGCAGCCCCCAGGGACAGGGACAAACTGAAGCTTTCTTT
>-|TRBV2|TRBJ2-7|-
CATVKRLQNPEQYF
TGTGCCACCGTCAAGCGACTCCAAAACCCCGAGCAGTACTTC
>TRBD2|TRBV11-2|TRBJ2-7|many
CASSLERREFDEQYF
TGTGCCAGCAGCTTAGAGAGGCGGGAGTTCGACGAGCAGTACTTC
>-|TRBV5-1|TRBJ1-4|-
CASSLNTGGDEKLFF
TGCGCCAGCAGCTTGAACACTGGGGGGGATGAAAAACTGTTTTTT
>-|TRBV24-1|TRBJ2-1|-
CATKVGSLPHNEQFF
TGTGCCACCAAGGTCGGGTCGCTTCCCCACAATGAGCAGTTCTTC
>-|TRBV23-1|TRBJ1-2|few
CASSLSLTDPFYGYTF
TGCGCCAGCAGTCTTTCGTTGACAGACCCGTTCTATGGCTACACCTTC
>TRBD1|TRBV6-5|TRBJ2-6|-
CASRPTGAGANVLTF
TGTGCCAGCAGACCGACAGGGGCCGGGGCCAACGTCCTGACTTTC
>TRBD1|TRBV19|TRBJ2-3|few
CAIGDRDITSAQYF
TGTGCCATAGGGGACAGGGACATTACGAGCGCGCAGTATTTT
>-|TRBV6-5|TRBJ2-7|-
CASSYFESSYEQYF
TGTGCCAGCAGTTATTTCGAGAGCTCCTACGAGCAGTACTTC
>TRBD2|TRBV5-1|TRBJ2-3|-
CASSSAGAYTDTQYF
TGCGCCAGCAGCTCAGCGGGAGCCTACACAGATACGCAGTATTTT
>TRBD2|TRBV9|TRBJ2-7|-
CASSVLAGAVNEQYF
TGTGCCAGCAGCGTCCTAGCGGGAGCTGTTAACGAGCAGTACTTC
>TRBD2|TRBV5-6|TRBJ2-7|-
CASSFGLAGSKPYEQYF
TGTGCCAGCAGCTTTGGACTAGCGGGGAGTAAGCCCTACGAGCAGTACTTC
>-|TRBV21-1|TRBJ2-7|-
CASSKVGGVPNEQYF
TGTGCCAGCAGCAAAGTGGGGGGGGTTCCGAATGAGCAGTACTTC